This T cell receptor (beta chain) appears in the sequencing data of a study of early T cells in non-severe SARS-CoV-2 infection. Background on the study: Unsorted whole blood bulk RNA was sequenced, with unpaired chains.

This clonotype appeared many times. As part of library construction, unique molecular identifiers were attached to individual cDNA molecules. TCRdb called the 5' RACE reads again in MiXCR, with one record for every CDR3 protein. The sample has approximately 62,000 distinct CDR3 sequences; around 12% are singletons. The sequence came from an adult who was a healthcare worker with PCR-confirmed SARS-CoV-2 infection or an uninfected control (not recorded which). Sequencing was carried out using whole blood.

Here the CDR3 reads CASRVGLAGDEQYF. The DNA for the CDR3 is TGCGCCAGCAGAGTAGGACTAGCGGGAGACGAGCAGTACTTC. V is TRBV5-1 and J is TRBJ2-7; 13 nucleotides align to TRBD2. The CDR3 length is 14 residues. Trimming took 5 bases from V and 5 from J; bases not matched to a gene: 4. The germline V gene encodes CDR1 SGHRS and CDR2 YFSETQ.